This T cell receptor (beta chain) is drawn from a study of T cells in Graves' hyperthyroidism and ophthalmopathy. Trimming pared 1 base from V and 2 bases from J, leaving 12 bases between. The germline gives CDR1 SGHVS, CDR2 FQNEAQ. The CDR3 runs to 15 residues. The investigators amplified TCR beta CDR3 regions from RNA transcripts. The HTBI primer set was used in a first-round RT-PCR of the TCR CDR3. TCRdb processed the multiplex PCR reads anew with MiXCR; each CDR3 protein has one entry. Counted here are 530,000 or so distinct CDR3 sequences, about half occurring once; the ten biggest clones make up roughly 7.7%.

This clonotype was obtained from a woman aged 18 to 35 with Graves' hyperthyroidism. The chain recombines TRBV7-8 with TRBJ2-7; D ambiguous. The material sequenced was peripheral blood or thyroid tissue (not recorded which). The CDR3 region is CASSLGGSVAYEQYF. DNA of the CDR3: TGTGCCAGCAGCTTAGGCGGCAGTGTAGCCTACGAGCAGTACTTC.